What follows describes a single T cell receptor beta chain. This sample is part of a study of blood T cell repertoires in COVID-19. Across the study: Acute and convalescent COVID-19 specimens originated in the United States, Italy and Spain.

Only in-frame clones appear in the TCRdb table, and some are missing; sequencing was by immunoSEQ multiplex PCR. Among around 270,000 clones listed, approximately 88% were seen once. The CDR3 runs to 14 residues. Germline V gives CDR1 LGHNA, CDR2 YSLEER. Deletions cut 1 base from V and 8 bases from J, with 9 bases between. Participants came from under 30 US areas, aged roughly 18 to 89 years. Each participant's cohort was designated according to participant-reported clinical history. Someone with COVID-19 had been met by exposed participants within 2 weeks before study entry. The chain uses TRBV4-3 and TRBJ1-6, with no clear D. This TCR was recovered from a woman in her 40s who had been exposed to COVID-19. The sample consisted of PBMCs or T cells enriched from blood (not recorded which). For the CDR3, the DNA is TGCGCCAGCAGCCAAGTGAGTCTGGATTCACCCCTCCACTTT. It is translated as CASSQVSLDSPLHF.